The clone carrying this TCR beta chain was seen just once. V lost 7 bases and J 0 bases, leaving 5 bases between the germline ends. The CDR3 runs 11 residues. The V gene's germline CDR1 is SGHKS and CDR2 YYEKEE (reference sequence). Libraries were prepared by immunoSEQ multiplex PCR; TCRdb keeps only in-frame clonotypes and omits some of them. The repertoire holds almost 300,000 clones, with roughly 86% as singletons. This record belongs to a study of blood T cell repertoires in COVID-19. The TCR sequence derives from a woman aged 25 to 45 with COVID-19, enrolled during active disease. The J gene is TRBJ2-7, the V gene TRBV5-5; D call uncertain. What was sequenced was peripheral blood. CDR3: CASRISYEQYF. CDR3 sequence (DNA): TGTGCCAGCCGTATCTCCTACGAGCAGTACTTC.